This TCR beta chain is drawn from a study of blood T cell repertoires in COVID-19 (dated by TCRdb to 2020 to 2022). A note on the overall study: Samples from collaborators originated in the United States, Italy and Spain and spanned both the acute and convalescent phases of COVID-19. The material from the prospective study consisted of cDNA or gDNA derived from T cells, B-cell-depleted T cells, or PBMCs. Deeply sampled blood TCRbeta repertoires from subjects exposed to, actively infected with, or recovered from COVID-19 were included in the dataset. A freely available public database, intended as a resource for researchers studying the immune response to SARS-CoV-2, is where the repertoires were released. The samples were drawn from the first 160 participants of the ongoing ImmuneRACE study and from over a thousand subjects provided by 6 global collaborators. Sample metadata almost always included a de-identified subject ID, COVID-19 status, age in years and sex. HLA class I and class II types, where available, came from metadata supplied by the sample provider rather than from assay-based typing. Study-wide findings and limitations: Clinical and demographic metadata were provided uncurated, with the amount varying by source and participant.

As regards this clone: What antigen it recognizes has not been identified. One base away there is no much larger clone; base qualities are not given.

In the prospective study, participants were 18 to 89 years old, resided in around 25 geographic areas of the United States, and were enrolled through a virtual design. In the prospective study, participants were assigned to cohorts based on the clinical history participants reported in a screening survey and a study questionnaire. A participant counted as exposed if, within 2 weeks of entering the study, that participant had been in contact with someone who had a PCR-confirmed or clinician-diagnosed COVID-19 case. Mobile phlebotomists in the prospective study collected whole blood, serum and a nasopharyngeal or oropharyngeal swab from every participant. Additional blood draws and questionnaires over an approximately 2-month period could optionally be provided by prospective study participants. Prospective study blood samples were shipped either frozen or at room temperature before DNA extraction.

The immunoSEQ Assay, a bias-controlled multiplex PCR, was used to amplify TCRbeta CDR3 regions from genomic DNA. Turning to the authors' computational methods: The number of nucleated cells in each sample was estimated by amplification of reference gene primers within the assay. Sequence reads were collapsed and filtered to measure the absolute abundance of every unique TCRbeta CDR3 rearrangement. Productive Simpson clonality was computed per sample as the square root of Simpson's diversity index over productive rearrangements. Drawn from immuneACCESS, this table holds only the in-frame rearrangements with V and J called that TCRdb kept. Clones are partly lost; checked studies trace under half to an unresolved V gene and leave the rest unexplained. From that table come the V and J calls and clone size; the DNA was used to work out D and trimming. The sample yields under 250,000 clones; about 87% were counted once. The top ten clones comprise 2.5% to 3.5% of the sample.

The origin of this receptor is a woman aged 40 to 55 who had been exposed to COVID-19. Source material: PBMCs or T cells enriched from blood (not recorded which).

The bases are TGCAGCGTTGAAGGGCGAGGAGGTCCTGAAGCTTTCTTT. This gives the protein CSVEGRGGPEAFF. The chain is assembled from TRBV29-1 and TRBJ1-1; no D segment can be confidently identified. CDR1 SQVTM and CDR2 ANQGSEA are derived from the germline V gene. Counted from cysteine to phenylalanine, this CDR3 has 13 amino acids. Only the CDR3 portion is preserved as DNA: 39 bases, with reading frame beginning at the first base. Cut back by 1 base and 6 bases, the V and J ends lie 12 bases apart.